One and the same sample provided the 21 T cell receptor beta chains below, sequenced in a study of T cell responses to AZD1222 COVID-19 vaccine. Data came from immunoSEQ multiplex PCR; TCRdb stores just in-frame clones and leaves some out. The table shows 120,000 to 150,000 clones, with more than 75% occurring only once. The specimen was peripheral blood, collected on day 0 of AZD1222 vaccination. The origin of the receptors is an adult in good health.

V and J are TRBV24-1 and TRBJ2-3; either TRBD1 or TRBD2 may fit D (5 bases each). Trimming left V 2 bases short and J 0 bases short, with 8 bases between. The CDR3 loop spans 15 amino acids. Germline loops: CDR1 KGHDR, CDR2 SFDVKD. In DNA, the CDR3 is TGTGCCACCAGTGATTGGGACGATAGCACAGATACGCAGTATTTT. Amino acid sequence: CATSDWDDSTDTQYF.

The chain employs TRBV28 and TRBJ1-2; weak D call: TRBD1 (6 bases). CDR3 length equals 12 residues. V was cut by 4 bases and J by 6 bases, with 9 bases left in between. The germline V gene has CDR1 MDHEN and CDR2 SYDVKM. CDR3 loop: CASSYPGDGYTF. In DNA, the CDR3 is TGTGCCAGCAGTTATCCAGGGGATGGCTACACCTTC.

V gene TRBV11-2 combines with J gene TRBJ1-4; D might be TRBD1 (6 bases). Per germline, CDR1 SGHAT and CDR2 FQNNGV. The length of the CDR3 is 16 residues. With 6 bases removed from V and 3 bases from J, the gap between germline ends came to 17 bases. CDR3 protein: CASSAGGGAANEKLFF. The CDR3 DNA follows: TGTGCCAGCAGTGCAGGCGGGGGGGCGGCTAATGAAAAACTGTTTTTT.

V usage is TRBV5-8 and J usage is TRBJ1-3; a weak D match, TRBD1 (5 bases). CDR1 SGHTS and CDR2 YDEGEE come from the germline V gene. The V gene lost 4 bases and the J gene lost 0 bases, with 17 bases spanning the gap. This CDR3 region has 17 residues. The DNA of the CDR3 is TGTGCCAGCAGCCGGACGGGGGTAGCTCTCTCTGGAAACACCATATATTTT. Protein sequence: CASSRTGVALSGNTIYF.

The chain couples TRBV7-2 to TRBJ1-2; no firm D call. CDR3 length equals 16 residues. The germline V gene encodes CDR1 SGHTA and CDR2 FQGNSA. V was trimmed by 6 bases and J by 0 bases, leaving 17 bases between them. In DNA, the CDR3 is TGTGCCAGCAGGGCGGGTGGACCCCTCGCTAACTATGGCTACACCTTC. This codes for CASRAGGPLANYGYTF. The variable domain in full, completed from reference TRBV7-2 and TRBJ1-2, reads GAGVSQSPSNKVTEKGKDVELRCDPISGHTALYWYRQSLGQGLEFLIYFQGNSAPDKSGLPSDRFSAERTGGSVSTLTIQRTQQEDSAVYLCASRAGGPLANYGYTFGSGTRLTVV.

CDR3 sequence: CASSGRGQEAGELFF. CDR3 DNA: TGTGCCAGCAGTGGAAGGGGGCAGGAGGCCGGGGAGCTGTTTTTT. The chain uses TRBV25-1 and TRBJ2-2; 7 bases are shared with TRBD1. CDR3 length: 15 residues. Unmatched junction bases numbered 8, after V lost 4 bases and J lost 6 bases. Germline V gene sequence: CDR1 MGHDK, CDR2 SYGVNS.

The chain links TRBV6-2 or TRBV6-3 to TRBJ2-5; maybe TRBD2 (5 bases). The length of the CDR3 is 16 residues. V shed 3 bases and J shed 3 bases, with 17 bases lying between them. CDR1 MNHEY and CDR2 SVGEGT come from the germline V gene. The CDR3 DNA is TGTGCCAGCAGTTATGGGTCTAACTCACTAGAAGAGACCCAGTACTTC. This translates into CASSYGSNSLEETQYF.

CDR3 loop: CATSRDKGRAEQYF. CDR3 nucleotides: TGTGCCACCAGCAGAGATAAGGGCAGGGCCGAGCAGTACTTC. This chain joins TRBV15 and TRBJ2-7; TRBD1 is a possible D gene (5 bases). The V gene's germline CDR1 is LNHNV and CDR2 YYDKDF (reference sequence). Trimming shortened V by 0 bases and J by 6 bases, and 12 bases separated the two germline ends. This CDR3 contains 14 residues.

The rearrangement joins TRBV30 to TRBJ1-5; no firm D call. Germline V gives CDR1 GTSNPN, CDR2 SVGIG (reference sequence). Trimming left V 0 bases short and J 5 bases short, with 8 bases between. The CDR3 spans 13 residues. CDR3 nucleotides: TGTGCCTGGAGTGTAGGACGGGATCAGCCCCAGCATTTT. Its protein product is CAWSVGRDQPQHF.

The rearrangement links TRBV5-1 to TRBJ1-1, with D possibly TRBD1 on 6 matching bases. The V and J ends lost 6 bases and 7 bases respectively, with 19 bases between them. The CDR3 loop spans 14 amino acids. Germline-derived CDR1 and CDR2 are SGHRS and YFSETQ. CDR3 DNA: TGCGCCAGCACACCCGGTGGGGGGCGGGGTGAAGCTTTCTTT. Protein sequence: CASTPGGGRGEAFF.

The chain carries TRBV6-2 or TRBV6-3 and TRBJ2-2, with 7 bases lining up with TRBD2. The CDR3 loop spans 14 amino acids. Germline CDR1 is MNHEY and CDR2 is SVGEGT. V lost 2 bases and J lost 4; bases outside the gene matches: 1. The chain's CDR3 is CASSYASGTGELFF. The CDR3, as DNA: TGTGCCAGCAGTTACGCTAGCGGCACCGGGGAGCTGTTTTTT.

This clone was observed a single time. The chain uses TRBV6-5 and TRBJ2-7, with D possibly matching TRBD2 (7 bases). Trimming stripped 2 bases from V and 7 bases from J, with 18 bases between. The CDR3 sequence is 15 residues long. Germline lookup yields CDR1 MNHEY and CDR2 SVGAGI. The CDR3 sequence: CASSYPRGGVWEQYF. The CDR3 DNA is TGTGCCAGCAGTTACCCGAGAGGGGGGGTGTGGGAGCAGTACTTC.

CDR3 sequence: CASSRQGAYEQYF. CDR3 sequence (DNA): TGTGCCAGTAGTAGACAGGGGGCCTACGAGCAGTACTTC. This rearrangement joins TRBV19 to TRBJ2-7; 9 bases are a match to TRBD1. The CDR3 loop spans 13 amino acids. The V segment lost 4 bases and the J segment 2 bases; nucleotides outside the gene matches: 0. Germline loops: CDR1 LNHDA, CDR2 SQIVND (reference sequence).

The V call is TRBV28, the J call TRBJ2-7; D call uncertain. The germline V and J ends were trimmed by 7 bases and 2 bases, with 21 bases remaining between them. Germline assignment: CDR1 MDHEN and CDR2 SYDVKM. The CDR3 spans 16 residues. The CDR3 protein is CASNTQTGLAPYEQYF. In nucleotides, the CDR3 is TGTGCCAGCAACACACAAACGGGCTTAGCCCCCTACGAGCAGTACTTC.

Of note for this clone: Other DNA sequences of this sample code for an identical CDR3. V gene TRBV18 combines with J gene TRBJ1-5; D is ambiguous. Trimming shortened V by 3 bases and J by 0 bases, and 6 bases separated the two germline ends. In germline, CDR1 is KGHSH, CDR2 LQKENI. This CDR3 has 14 amino acids. Here the CDR3 reads CASSPGYSNQPQHF. In DNA, the CDR3 is TGTGCCAGCTCACCCGGATATAGCAATCAGCCCCAGCATTTT.

The CDR3 region has the DNA TGTGCCAGCAGCCAAAGACAGGACCCCACAGATACGCAGTATTTT. Encoded protein: CASSQRQDPTDTQYF. The chain recombines TRBV5-4 with TRBJ2-3; D may be TRBD1 (6 bases). With 4 bases removed from V and 2 bases from J, the gap between germline ends came to 14 bases. Looked up from germline, CDR1 is SGHNT and CDR2 is YYREEE (reference sequence). The CDR3 extends over 15 amino acids.

The chain uses TRBV19 and TRBJ2-2, with 12 nucleotides matching TRBD2. This CDR3 comprises 17 residues. After removal of 7 bases from V and 0 bases from J, the junction contained 6 bases not matched to a gene. Germline V lookup: CDR1 LNHDA, CDR2 SQIVND (reference sequence). The CDR3 loop reads CASTGGLAGSNTGELFF. Written as DNA, the CDR3 is TGTGCCAGTACCGGGGGACTAGCGGGCTCGAACACCGGGGAGCTGTTTTTT.

V gene TRBV4-1 combines with J gene TRBJ2-1; perhaps TRBD2 as D (6 bases). The CDR3 covers 13 residues. Germline-derived CDR1 and CDR2 are MGHRA and YSYEKL. V was clipped by 0 bases and J by 12 bases, with 12 bases between them. For the CDR3, the DNA is TGCGCCAGCAGCCAAGATGCGGGACGGGGGCAGTTCTTC. Translated: CASSQDAGRGQFF.

This chain links TRBV5-1 with TRBJ2-2; weak D call: TRBD2 (6 bases). Between the trimmed V and J ends, which lost 4 bases and 7 bases, there was a span of 8 bases. The germline CDR1 and CDR2 sequences are SGHRS and YFSETQ. The CDR3 extends over 12 amino acids. CDR3 amino acids: CASSLGGGELFF. DNA of the CDR3: TGCGCCAGCAGCCTCGGGGGCGGGGAGCTGTTTTTT.

This chain uses TRBV28 with TRBJ2-7, with 7 bases matching TRBD1. J lost 4 bases, V lost 5 bases, and 8 bases had no gene match. The CDR3 extends over 14 amino acids. Germline V CDR1 and CDR2: MDHEN, SYDVKM. CDR3 amino acids: CASSPGTVLYEQYF. DNA for the CDR3: TGTGCCAGCAGTCCCGGGACAGTATTATACGAGCAGTACTTC.

The V call is TRBV6-5, the J call TRBJ1-5, with 10 nucleotides matching TRBD1. Germline lookup yields CDR1 MNHEY and CDR2 SVGAGI. The trim removed 7 bases at V and 3 bases at J, leaving 6 bases unmatched. The CDR3 totals 15 residues. The CDR3 sequence is CASTPDRGLNQPQHF. CDR3 DNA sequence: TGTGCCAGCACCCCTGACAGGGGGCTCAATCAGCCCCAGCATTTT.